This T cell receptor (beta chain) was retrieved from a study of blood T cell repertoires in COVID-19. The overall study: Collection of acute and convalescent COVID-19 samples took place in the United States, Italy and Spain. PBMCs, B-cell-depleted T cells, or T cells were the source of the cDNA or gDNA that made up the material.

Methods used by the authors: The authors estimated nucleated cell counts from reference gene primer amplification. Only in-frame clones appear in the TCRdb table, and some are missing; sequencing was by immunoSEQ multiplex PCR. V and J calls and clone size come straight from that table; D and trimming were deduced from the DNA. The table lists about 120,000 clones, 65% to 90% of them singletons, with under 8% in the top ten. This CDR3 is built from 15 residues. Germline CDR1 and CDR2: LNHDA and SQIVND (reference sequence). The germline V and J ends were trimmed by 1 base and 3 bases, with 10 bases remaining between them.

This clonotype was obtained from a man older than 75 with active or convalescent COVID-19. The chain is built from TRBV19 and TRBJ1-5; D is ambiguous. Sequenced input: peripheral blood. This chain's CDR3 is CASSIGGRDNQPQHF. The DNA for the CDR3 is TGTGCCAGTAGTATAGGAGGGAGGGACAATCAGCCCCAGCATTTT.